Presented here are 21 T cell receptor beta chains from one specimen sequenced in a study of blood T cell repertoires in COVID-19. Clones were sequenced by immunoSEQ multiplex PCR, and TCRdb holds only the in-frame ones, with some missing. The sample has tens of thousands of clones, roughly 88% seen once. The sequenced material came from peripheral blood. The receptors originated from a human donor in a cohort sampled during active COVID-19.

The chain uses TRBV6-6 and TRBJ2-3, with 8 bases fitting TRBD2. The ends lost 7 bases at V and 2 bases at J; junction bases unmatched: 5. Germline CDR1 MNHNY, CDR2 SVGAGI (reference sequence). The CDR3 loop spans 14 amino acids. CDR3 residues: CASNRRGVTDTQYF. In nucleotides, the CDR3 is TGTGCCAGCAATAGGCGGGGGGTCACAGATACGCAGTATTTT.

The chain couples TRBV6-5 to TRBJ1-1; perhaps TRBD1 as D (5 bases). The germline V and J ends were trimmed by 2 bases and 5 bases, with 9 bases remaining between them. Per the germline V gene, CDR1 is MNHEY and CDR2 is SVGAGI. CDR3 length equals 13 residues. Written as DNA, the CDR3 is TGTGCCAGCAGTTACCTAGGGGATACTGAAGCTTTCTTT. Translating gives CASSYLGDTEAFF.

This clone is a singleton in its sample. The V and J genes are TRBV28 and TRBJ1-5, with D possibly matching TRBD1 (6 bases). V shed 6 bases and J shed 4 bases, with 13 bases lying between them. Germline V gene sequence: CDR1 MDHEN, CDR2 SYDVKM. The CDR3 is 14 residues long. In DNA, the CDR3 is TGTGCCAGCAGCAAGAGACAGGTGAATCAGCCCCAGCATTTT. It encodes CASSKRQVNQPQHF.

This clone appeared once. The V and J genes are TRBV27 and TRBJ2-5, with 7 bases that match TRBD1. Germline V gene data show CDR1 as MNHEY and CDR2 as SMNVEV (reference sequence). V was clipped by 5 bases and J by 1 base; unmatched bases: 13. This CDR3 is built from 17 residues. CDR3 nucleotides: TGTGCCAGCAGTAAAGGGACAGCTTGGAGGTTCCAAGAGACCCAGTACTTC. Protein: CASSKGTAWRFQETQYF.

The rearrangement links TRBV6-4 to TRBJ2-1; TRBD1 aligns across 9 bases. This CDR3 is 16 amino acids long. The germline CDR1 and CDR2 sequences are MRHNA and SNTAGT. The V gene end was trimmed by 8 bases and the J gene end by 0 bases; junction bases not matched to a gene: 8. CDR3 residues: CASSGQGLSSYNEQFF. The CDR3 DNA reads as TGTGCCAGCTCGGGACAGGGATTAAGCTCCTACAATGAGCAGTTCTTC.

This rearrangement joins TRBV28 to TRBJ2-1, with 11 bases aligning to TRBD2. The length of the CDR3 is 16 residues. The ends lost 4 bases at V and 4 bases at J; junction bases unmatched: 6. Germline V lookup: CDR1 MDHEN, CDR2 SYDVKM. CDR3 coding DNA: TGTGCCAGCAGTTCGCCCACTAGCGGGAGTTACAATGAGCAGTTCTTC. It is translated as CASSSPTSGSYNEQFF.

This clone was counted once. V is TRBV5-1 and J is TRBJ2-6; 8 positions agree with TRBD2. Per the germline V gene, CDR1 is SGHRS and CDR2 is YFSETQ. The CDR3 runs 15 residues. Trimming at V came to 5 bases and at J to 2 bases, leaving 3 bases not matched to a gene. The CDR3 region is CASRTGGAGANVLTF. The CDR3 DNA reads TGCGCCAGCAGGACCGGGGGGGCTGGGGCCAACGTCCTGACTTTC.

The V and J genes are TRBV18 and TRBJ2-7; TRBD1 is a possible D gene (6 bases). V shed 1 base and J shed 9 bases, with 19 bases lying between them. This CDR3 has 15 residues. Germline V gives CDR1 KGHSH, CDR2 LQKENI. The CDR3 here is CASSPLAWDTLGQYF. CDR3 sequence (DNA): TGTGCCAGCTCACCACTAGCGTGGGACACGTTAGGGCAGTACTTC.

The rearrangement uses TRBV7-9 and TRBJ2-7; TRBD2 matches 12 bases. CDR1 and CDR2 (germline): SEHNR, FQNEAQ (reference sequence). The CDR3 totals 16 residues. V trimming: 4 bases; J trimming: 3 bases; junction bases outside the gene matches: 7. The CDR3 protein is CASSWGLTSGSYEQYF. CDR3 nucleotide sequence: TGTGCCAGCAGCTGGGGCCTGACTAGCGGGAGCTACGAGCAGTACTTC.

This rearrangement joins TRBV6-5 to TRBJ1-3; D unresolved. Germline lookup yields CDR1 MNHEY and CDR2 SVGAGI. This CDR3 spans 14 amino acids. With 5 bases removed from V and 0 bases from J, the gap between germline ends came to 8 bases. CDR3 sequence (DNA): TGTGCCAGCAGTCGAGTGAGCTCTGGAAACACCATATATTTT. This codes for CASSRVSSGNTIYF.

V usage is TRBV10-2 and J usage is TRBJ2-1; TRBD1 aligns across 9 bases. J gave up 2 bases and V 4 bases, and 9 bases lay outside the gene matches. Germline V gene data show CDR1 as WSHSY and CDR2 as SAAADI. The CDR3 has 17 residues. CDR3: CASSARGQGPTYNEQFF. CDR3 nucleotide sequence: TGCGCCAGCAGTGCAAGGGGACAGGGCCCTACCTACAATGAGCAGTTCTTC.

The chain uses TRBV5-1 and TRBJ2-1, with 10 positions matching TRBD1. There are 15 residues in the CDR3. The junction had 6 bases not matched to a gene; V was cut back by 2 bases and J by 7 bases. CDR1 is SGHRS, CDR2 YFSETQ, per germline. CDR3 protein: CASSLGQGGVNEQFF. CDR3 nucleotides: TGCGCCAGCAGCTTAGGACAGGGGGGAGTGAATGAGCAGTTCTTC.

The CDR3 coding sequence is TGCGCCAGCAGCCAAGAGTCGTCTAGCGGGAGCCGACATGATGAGCAGTTCTTC. Translating gives CASSQESSSGSRHDEQFF. The chain combines TRBV4-1 with TRBJ2-1, with 10 bases lining up with TRBD2. V lost 0 bases, J lost 8 bases, and 13 bases stayed unmatched. The germline gives CDR1 MGHRA, CDR2 YSYEKL. This CDR3 region has 18 residues.

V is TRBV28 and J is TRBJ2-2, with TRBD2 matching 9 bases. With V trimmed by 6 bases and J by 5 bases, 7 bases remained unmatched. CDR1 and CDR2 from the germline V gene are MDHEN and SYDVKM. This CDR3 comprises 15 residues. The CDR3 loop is CASSLSGRRTGELFF. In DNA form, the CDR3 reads TGTGCCAGCAGCTTAAGCGGGAGGAGAACCGGGGAGCTGTTTTTT.

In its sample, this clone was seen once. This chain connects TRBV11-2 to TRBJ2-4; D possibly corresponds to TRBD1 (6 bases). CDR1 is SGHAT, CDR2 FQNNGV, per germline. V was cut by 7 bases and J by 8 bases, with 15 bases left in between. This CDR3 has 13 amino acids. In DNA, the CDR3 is TGTGCCAGCACCCAGGGAAGGGGGTACATTCAGTACTTC. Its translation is CASTQGRGYIQYF.

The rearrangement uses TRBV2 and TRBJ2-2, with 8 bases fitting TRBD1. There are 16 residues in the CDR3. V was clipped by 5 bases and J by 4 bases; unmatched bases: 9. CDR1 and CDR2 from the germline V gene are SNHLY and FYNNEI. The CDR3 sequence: CASSSRTGWSTGELFF. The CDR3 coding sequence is TGTGCCAGCAGTTCACGGACAGGGTGGAGCACCGGGGAGCTGTTTTTT.

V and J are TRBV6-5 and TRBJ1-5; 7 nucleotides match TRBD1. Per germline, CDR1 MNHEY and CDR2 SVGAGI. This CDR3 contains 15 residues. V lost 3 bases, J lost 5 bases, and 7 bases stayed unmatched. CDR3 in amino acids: CASSYQGGRDQPQHF. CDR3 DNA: TGTGCCAGCAGTTATCAAGGGGGCAGAGATCAGCCCCAGCATTTT.

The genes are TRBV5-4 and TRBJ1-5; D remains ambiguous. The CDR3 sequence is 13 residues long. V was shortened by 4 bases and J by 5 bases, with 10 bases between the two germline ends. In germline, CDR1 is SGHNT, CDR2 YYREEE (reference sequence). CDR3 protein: CASSPEPDQPQHF. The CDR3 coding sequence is TGTGCCAGCAGCCCAGAACCAGATCAGCCCCAGCATTTT.

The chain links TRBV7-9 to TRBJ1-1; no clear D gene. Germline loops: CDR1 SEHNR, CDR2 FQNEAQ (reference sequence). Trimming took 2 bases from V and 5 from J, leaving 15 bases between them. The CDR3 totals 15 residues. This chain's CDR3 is CASSLLGRVGTEAFF. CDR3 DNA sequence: TGTGCCAGCAGCTTACTGGGGAGGGTTGGGACTGAAGCTTTCTTT. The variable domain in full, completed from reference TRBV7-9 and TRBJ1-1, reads DTGVSQNPRHKITKRGQNVTFRCDPISEHNRLYWYRQTLGQGPEFLTYFQNEAQLEKSRLLSDRFSAERPKGSFSTLEIQRTEQGDSAMYLCASSLLGRVGTEAFFGQGTRLTVV.

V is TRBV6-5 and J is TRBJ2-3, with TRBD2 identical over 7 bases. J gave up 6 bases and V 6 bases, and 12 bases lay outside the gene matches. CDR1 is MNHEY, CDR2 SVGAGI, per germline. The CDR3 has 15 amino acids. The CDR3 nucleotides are TGTGCCAGCAGCTCAAGCGGGGCCCGCTCGGATACGCAGTATTTT. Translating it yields CASSSSGARSDTQYF.

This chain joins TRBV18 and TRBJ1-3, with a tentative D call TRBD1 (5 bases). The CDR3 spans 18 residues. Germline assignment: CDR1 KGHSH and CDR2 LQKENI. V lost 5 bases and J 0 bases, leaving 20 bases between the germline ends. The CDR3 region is CASSSRLGAINSGNTIYF. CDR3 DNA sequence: TGTGCCAGCTCATCTAGATTAGGGGCCATCAACTCTGGAAACACCATATATTTT.